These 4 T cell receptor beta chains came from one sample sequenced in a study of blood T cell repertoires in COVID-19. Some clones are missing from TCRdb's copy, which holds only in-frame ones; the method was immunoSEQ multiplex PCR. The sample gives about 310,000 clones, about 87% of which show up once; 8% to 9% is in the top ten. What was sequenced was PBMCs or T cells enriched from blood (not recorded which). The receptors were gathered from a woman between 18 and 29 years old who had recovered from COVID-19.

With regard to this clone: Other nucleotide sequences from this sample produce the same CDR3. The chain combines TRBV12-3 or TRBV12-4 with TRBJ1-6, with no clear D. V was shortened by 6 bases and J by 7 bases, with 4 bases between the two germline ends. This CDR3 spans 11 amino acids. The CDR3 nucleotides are TGTGCCAGCAGCCTCAATTCACCCCTCCACTTT. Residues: CASSLNSPLHF.

CDR3 nucleotides: TGTGCCAGCAGTCCCGGAACAGGGGCTCCCAGGCCCCAGCATTTT. It codes for CASSPGTGAPRPQHF. The V gene is TRBV27, the J gene TRBJ1-5; 7 positions agree with TRBD1. The CDR3 runs to 15 residues. With V trimmed by 5 bases and J by 9 bases, 13 bases remained unmatched. The germline CDR1 and CDR2 sequences are MNHEY and SMNVEV (reference sequence).

The DNA for the CDR3 is TGTGCCACTGAGGGGGCCGACTATGGCTACACCTTC. Its translation is CATEGADYGYTF. The chain has TRBV19 and TRBJ1-2; 7 nucleotides agree with TRBD1. Trimming at V came to 10 bases and at J to 3 bases, leaving 5 bases not matched to a gene. CDR1 LNHDA and CDR2 SQIVND come from the germline V gene (reference sequence). The CDR3 is 12 residues long. The variable domain in full, with the rest retrieved from reference TRBV19 and TRBJ1-2, is DGGITQSPKYLFRKEGQNVTLSCEQNLNHDAMYWYRQDPGQGLRLIYYSQIVNDFQKGDIAEGYSVSREKKESFPLTVTSAQKNPTAFYLCATEGADYGYTFGSGTRLTVV.

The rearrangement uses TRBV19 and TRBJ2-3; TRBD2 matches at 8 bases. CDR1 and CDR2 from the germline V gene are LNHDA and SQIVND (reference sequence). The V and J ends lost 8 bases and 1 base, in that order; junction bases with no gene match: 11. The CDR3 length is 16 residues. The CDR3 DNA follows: TGTGCCAGTGAGGATAGCGGGGATGATGGCACAGATACGCAGTATTTT. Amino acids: CASEDSGDDGTDTQYF.